This is a list of T cell receptor beta chains from one sample in a study of blood T cell repertoires in COVID-19. Method: immunoSEQ multiplex PCR; TCRdb's copy keeps in-frame clones and lacks some. The table has 100,000 to 150,000 clones, 81% seen once; the top ten hold approximately 17%. The sequenced sample consisted of peripheral blood. Receptors were obtained from a man aged 25-45 years with COVID-19, enrolled during active disease. CDR3s include the opening cysteine and the closing phenylalanine or tryptophan. D genes are given only for firm matches. Clone size appears in some rows only: once, few, many, or a class for an expanded clone.

>TRBD2|TRBV6-2/TRBV6-3|TRBJ2-1|.|15
CASSKRAGGRFEQFF
TGTGCCAGCAGTAAAAGAGCGGGGGGGCGTTTTGAGCAGTTCTTC
>.|TRBV7-2|TRBJ2-7|.|16
CASRLGGAIGGYEQYF
TGTGCCAGTCGACTAGGAGGGGCGATCGGTGGGTACGAGCAGTACTTC
>.|TRBV29-1|TRBJ1-4|few|11
CSAHRSEKLFF
TGCAGCGCCCACAGGTCTGAAAAACTGTTTTTT
>.|TRBV3-1/TRBV3-2|TRBJ1-2|.|14
CASSRLGVNYGYTF
TGTGCCAGCAGCCGCCTAGGAGTTAACTATGGCTACACCTTC
>.|TRBV18|TRBJ1-4|few|15
CASSAAGGQNEKLFF
TGTGCCAGCTCCGCAGCGGGCGGCCAGAATGAAAAACTGTTTTTT
>.|TRBV7-9|TRBJ2-6|.|16
CASSAPSGAGANVLTF
TGTGCCAGCAGCGCTCCCTCAGGGGCTGGGGCCAACGTCCTGACTTTC
>.|TRBV11-2|TRBJ2-1|.|15
CASSPRPGAYNEQFF
TGTGCCAGCAGCCCCCGCCCGGGGGCCTACAATGAGCAGTTCTTC
>TRBD2|TRBV24-1|TRBJ2-1|few|17
CATSVRGAGGSGNEQFF
TGTGCCACCAGTGTCCGGGGGGCGGGAGGCAGTGGCAATGAGCAGTTCTTC
>TRBD2|TRBV7-2|TRBJ2-3|.|16
CASSLGTLAGQDTQYF
TGTGCCAGCAGCTTAGGGACCCTAGCGGGGCAAGATACGCAGTATTTT
>.|TRBV16|TRBJ2-4|.|15
CASSVNLLAKNIQYF
TGTGCCAGCAGCGTAAATCTACTAGCCAAAAACATTCAGTACTTC
>TRBD1|TRBV5-4|TRBJ1-1|.|15
CASSLDAGGNTEAFF
TGTGCCAGCAGCTTGGACGCAGGGGGCAACACTGAAGCTTTCTTT
>.|TRBV28|TRBJ1-2|.|14
CASSGRERNYGYTF
TGTGCCAGCAGTGGCAGGGAAAGGAACTATGGCTACACCTTC
>.|TRBV11-3|TRBJ2-7|.|14
CASSLEPGVHEQYF
TGTGCCAGCAGCTTAGAGCCGGGGGTCCACGAGCAGTACTTC
>TRBD2|TRBV7-6|TRBJ2-1|.|19
CASSSRGLAGTSSYNEQFF
TGTGCCAGCAGCTCGCGAGGACTAGCGGGAACCAGCTCCTACAATGAGCAGTTCTTC
>TRBD1|TRBV10-3|TRBJ1-5|.|15
CAISGGQDSNQPQHF
TGTGCCATCAGTGGCGGACAGGATAGCAATCAGCCCCAGCATTTT
>.|TRBV19|TRBJ1-1|.|12
CASSIAGTEAFF
TGTGCCAGTAGTATCGCAGGGACTGAAGCTTTCTTT
>.|TRBV10-3|TRBJ1-4|.|15
CAISEKIGGGEKLFF
TGTGCCATCAGTGAGAAGATCGGGGGAGGTGAAAAACTGTTTTTT
>.|TRBV19|TRBJ1-1|.|14
CASSTGHVNTEAFF
TGTGCCAGTAGTACGGGACACGTAAACACTGAAGCTTTCTTT
>.|TRBV10-3|TRBJ2-5|.|13
CATQGTDQETQYF
TGTGCCACCCAAGGGACTGACCAAGAGACCCAGTACTTC
>.|TRBV9|TRBJ2-2|.|13
CASSGRYTGELFF
TGTGCCAGCAGCGGCCGGTACACCGGGGAGCTGTTTTTT
>.|TRBV4-2|TRBJ2-5|.|14
CASSQNLATRTQYF
TGTGCCAGCAGCCAAAATCTAGCGACCAGGACCCAGTACTTC
>TRBD2|TRBV4-3|TRBJ2-5|.|15
CASSRAGGPSETQYF
TGCGCCAGCAGCCGGGCGGGGGGGCCATCGGAGACCCAGTACTTC
>.|TRBV2|TRBJ2-5|.|14
CASRLTGYQETQYF
TGTGCCAGCAGATTGACAGGATACCAAGAGACCCAGTACTTC
>TRBD1|TRBV4-3|TRBJ2-3|.|15
CASSQAGQAPDTQYF
TGCGCCAGCAGCCAAGCCGGACAGGCGCCAGATACGCAGTATTTT
>TRBD2|TRBV12-5|TRBJ2-7|.|12
CASDLAGGEQYF
TGTGCTAGTGACCTAGCGGGAGGCGAGCAGTACTTC
>.|TRBV3-1/TRBV3-2|TRBJ2-7|.|11
CASSSSYEQYF
TGTGCCAGCAGCTCGAGCTACGAGCAGTACTTC
>.|TRBV30|TRBJ1-1|.|14
CAWAGAGKNTEAFF
TGTGCCTGGGCAGGTGCAGGCAAGAACACTGAAGCTTTCTTT
>.|TRBV4-1|TRBJ1-5|.|13
CASSQVQGPSQHF
TGCGCCAGCAGCCAAGTGCAGGGCCCGTCCCAGCATTTT
>TRBD1|TRBV2|TRBJ2-7|.|13
CASRGQASYEQYF
TGTGCCAGCAGGGGACAGGCGTCCTACGAGCAGTACTTC
>TRBD2|TRBV11-3|TRBJ2-1|once|15
CASSLRGSGDNEQFF
TGTGCCAGCAGCTTAAGAGGTAGCGGGGACAATGAGCAGTTCTTC
>.|TRBV28|TRBJ1-3|.|15
CASRFSSRSGNTIYF
TGTGCCAGCAGATTTAGTAGTCGCTCTGGAAACACCATATATTTT
>.|TRBV7-8|TRBJ2-1|.|18
CASSLARVGGSSYNEQFF
TGTGCCAGCAGCTTAGCGAGAGTCGGGGGTAGCTCCTACAATGAGCAGTTCTTC
>TRBD1|TRBV5-1|TRBJ2-7|.|14
CASSFKQGAVEQYF
TGCGCCAGCAGCTTTAAACAGGGGGCGGTCGAGCAGTACTTC
>.|TRBV2|TRBJ1-4|.|12
CASGTLSEKLFF
TGTGCCAGTGGGACATTAAGTGAAAAACTGTTTTTT
>.|TRBV5-1|TRBJ1-1|.|14
CASSLEGLNTEAFF
TGCGCCAGCAGCTTGGAGGGACTAAACACTGAAGCTTTCTTT
>TRBD1|TRBV9|TRBJ1-2|.|15
CASSALTGGAGGYTF
TGTGCCAGCAGCGCCCTAACAGGGGGCGCGGGTGGCTACACCTTC
>TRBD1|TRBV5-6|TRBJ2-2|.|19
CASSLVARDRSSNTGELFF
TGTGCCAGCAGCTTGGTAGCCCGGGACAGGAGTTCGAACACCGGGGAGCTGTTTTTT
>TRBD1|TRBV4-1|TRBJ1-1|.|13
CASSLTGMAEAFF
TGCGCCAGCAGCCTGACAGGGATGGCTGAAGCTTTCTTT
>.|TRBV6-1|TRBJ1-5|.|14
CASSDIEGDQPQHF
TGTGCCAGCAGTGATATCGAGGGGGATCAGCCCCAGCATTTT
>TRBD2|TRBV30|TRBJ2-5|.|19
CACPLVPGTSGSCQETQYF
TGTGCCTGTCCCCTCGTGCCCGGGACTAGCGGGAGTTGCCAAGAGACCCAGTACTTC
>TRBD1|TRBV10-2|TRBJ1-2|.|13
CASFGDRGYGYTF
TGCGCCAGCTTCGGGGACAGGGGCTATGGCTACACCTTC
>.|TRBV7-2|TRBJ2-5|.|17
CASSLVVGLFTQETQYF
TGTGCCAGCAGCTTAGTGGTGGGACTCTTCACCCAAGAGACCCAGTACTTC
>TRBD1|TRBV28|TRBJ2-1|.|15
CASSFRRGLGNEQFF
TGTGCCAGCAGTTTTCGCAGGGGGTTGGGGAATGAGCAGTTCTTC
>.|TRBV13|TRBJ1-4|.|14
CASSEGSTNEKLFF
TGTGCCAGCAGCGAGGGATCAACTAATGAAAAACTGTTTTTT
>TRBD2|TRBV28|TRBJ2-5|.|20
CASSSPGAGGPPLYQETQYF
TGTGCCAGCAGTTCTCCAGGTGCGGGGGGCCCTCCCCTGTACCAAGAGACCCAGTACTTC
>.|TRBV3-1/TRBV3-2|TRBJ1-5|.|13
CASSQEGGQPQHF
TGTGCCAGCAGCCAAGAGGGGGGTCAGCCCCAGCATTTT
>TRBD1|TRBV7-2|TRBJ2-2|.|16
CASSPRDRLNTGELFF
TGTGCCAGCAGCCCCCGGGACAGGCTGAACACCGGGGAGCTGTTTTTT
>TRBD1|TRBV28|TRBJ2-5|.|16
CASSPRQGWYQETQYF
TGTGCCAGCAGCCCAAGACAGGGGTGGTACCAAGAGACCCAGTACTTC
>TRBD1|TRBV19|TRBJ1-4|.|16
CASSPAGTGFNEKLFF
TGTGCCAGTAGTCCCGCCGGGACAGGATTTAATGAAAAACTGTTTTTT
>.|TRBV4-3|TRBJ1-2|.|16
CASSLATGPANYGYTF
TGCGCCAGCAGCCTCGCAACAGGCCCAGCTAACTATGGCTACACCTTC
>TRBD1|TRBV11-3|TRBJ2-3|few|15
CASSLDITGGDTQYF
TGTGCCAGCAGCTTAGATATCACAGGGGGAGATACGCAGTATTTT
>.|TRBV2|TRBJ1-2|.|14
CASSLVTGGYGYTF
TGTGCCAGCAGTCTTGTCACGGGAGGGTATGGCTACACCTTC
>TRBD1|TRBV18|TRBJ2-7|.|15
CASRNSGQGSYEQYF
TGTGCCAGCCGCAACTCGGGACAGGGCTCCTACGAGCAGTACTTC